This is a list of T cell receptor beta chains from one sample in a study of siplizumab effects on memory and regulatory T cells. Some clones are missing from TCRdb's copy, which holds only in-frame ones; the method was immunoSEQ multiplex PCR. This table holds tens of thousands of clones, 95% to 98% found once. The sample comprised naive CD4+ T cells sorted from blood. The origin of the receptors is a human donor in good health. CDR3s include the opening cysteine and the closing phenylalanine or tryptophan. D genes are given only for firm matches. Some rows have no size entry. The others give once, few or many, or a class for an expanded clone.

J gene,clone size,D gene,V gene,CDR3 DNA,CDR3 protein
TRBJ2-6,.,.,TRBV30,TGTGCCTGGACCAAATCCCGGACCAACTCTGGGGCCAACGTCCTGACTTTC,CAWTKSRTNSGANVLTF
TRBJ2-3,.,TRBD2,TRBV12-5,TGTGCTAGTGCCCAGGGACTAGCGGCCCCAGATACGCAGTATTTT,CASAQGLAAPDTQYF
TRBJ2-3,.,.,TRBV29-1,TGCAGCGTTGACTCGGCTAGCACCTCTAGCACAGATACGCAGTATTTT,CSVDSASTSSTDTQYF
TRBJ2-5,.,.,TRBV25-1,TGTGCCAGCAGTGAACCGCAAGAGACCCAGTACTTC,CASSEPQETQYF
TRBJ2-6,.,.,TRBV7-9,TGTGCCAGCAGCTTAGCAACCGGGAAATCTTCCTCTGGGGCCAACGTCCTGACTTTC,CASSLATGKSSSGANVLTF
TRBJ2-2,.,.,TRBV7-2,TGTGCCAGCAGCATTGAAACGCCCACCGGGGAGCTGTTTTTT,CASSIETPTGELFF
TRBJ2-7,.,.,TRBV18,TGTGCCAGCTCACCCCCGGGCGGGGAGCAGTACTTC,CASSPPGGEQYF
TRBJ2-1,.,TRBD2,TRBV6-1,TGTGCCAGCAGTGAGCTAGCGGGATCTAACAATGAGCAGTTCTTC,CASSELAGSNNEQFF
TRBJ1-5,.,TRBD1,TRBV5-4,TGTGCCAGCAGCCAATGGACAGGGCCGGAAGCCAATCAGCCCCAGCATTTT,CASSQWTGPEANQPQHF
TRBJ2-7,once,.,TRBV5-4,TGTGCCAGCGGCCTTCCCCCACACAACGAGCAGTACTTC,CASGLPPHNEQYF
TRBJ2-5,.,TRBD2,TRBV7-8,TGTGCCAGCTCCCTCGGGGGGAGAGAGACCCAGTACTTC,CASSLGGRETQYF
TRBJ2-7,.,.,TRBV2,TGTGCCAGCAGTATAGGACGGACTTCCTACGAGCAGTACTTC,CASSIGRTSYEQYF
TRBJ2-2,.,.,TRBV9,TGTGCCAGCAGCGTAGATGGAGGGGGCGCCCCCGGGGAGCTGTTTTTT,CASSVDGGGAPGELFF
TRBJ1-4,.,.,TRBV30,TGTGCCTGGAGTGGCGGTAGGAATGAAAAACTGTTTTTT,CAWSGGRNEKLFF
TRBJ2-3,.,TRBD2,TRBV30,TGTGCCTGGAGTGTACATCTTCTAGCGGGAGGGCGGGCAGATACGCAGTATTTT,CAWSVHLLAGGRADTQYF
TRBJ2-4,once,.,TRBV6-1,TGTGCCAGCAGTGAAATTGACGGATTTCCCAAAAACATTCAGTACTTC,CASSEIDGFPKNIQYF
TRBJ2-1,.,.,TRBV18,TGTGCCAGCTCCCCCGTGCGCAGCAACAATGAGCAGTTCTTC,CASSPVRSNNEQFF
TRBJ1-1,.,TRBD1,TRBV10-1,TGCGCCAGCGGCCGGGACAGGAACACTGAAGCTTTCTTT,CASGRDRNTEAFF
TRBJ2-7,.,TRBD2,TRBV5-1,TGCGCCAGCAGCTTCGGGAGGACTAGCGGGAGGGGGTCCTACGAGCAGTACTTC,CASSFGRTSGRGSYEQYF